Listed below are T cell receptor beta chains from one sample, sequenced in a study of patients and donors after allogeneic stem cell transplantation. Via MiXCR, TCRdb re-called the RT-PCR reads, giving one row per CDR3 protein. The sample consists of 400,000 to 450,000 distinct CDR3 sequences, roughly 17% of them appearing once. The specimen was blood, either unsorted or a sorted T cell fraction (not recorded which). The receptors stem from a human donor who was either an allogeneic HSCT recipient or a stem cell or donor lymphocyte infusion donor (not recorded which). It is not recorded whose cells these are; they may come from a transplant donor. CDR3s include the opening cysteine and the closing phenylalanine or tryptophan. A D gene is named only where the DNA matches it firmly. Clone size is not always given. Where it is, it says once, few, many or a class for expanded clones.

clone_size | d_call | j_call | v_call | cdr3_nt | cdr3_aa
many | - | TRBJ2-1 | TRBV7-8 | TGTGCCAGCAGCTTACGGGTTAGTGAGCAGTTCTTC | CASSLRVSEQFF
- | TRBD1 | TRBJ2-1 | TRBV7-9 | TGTGCCAGCAGCTTAGAGACAGGGGGCCTCTATGAGCAGTTCTTC | CASSLETGGLYEQFF
few | - | TRBJ2-2 | TRBV6-1 | TGTGCCAGCAGCCGACAGGTTTACACCGGGGAGCTGTTTTTT | CASSRQVYTGELFF
- | - | TRBJ2-2 | TRBV11-1 | TGTGCCAGCAGACCTAAGACGAAAAGGGGAAAGGGCACCGGGGAGCTGTTTTTT | CASRPKTKRGKGTGELFF
- | TRBD2 | TRBJ2-7 | TRBV7-2 | TGTGCCAGCAGCGCAGGGGGACTAGCGGGGACTTACGAGCAGTACTTC | CASSAGGLAGTYEQYF
- | - | TRBJ1-4 | TRBV25-1 | TGTGCCAGCAGTGCTCCGACGGGAAGTGAAAAACTGTTTTTT | CASSAPTGSEKLFF
- | TRBD1 | TRBJ1-4 | TRBV2 | TGTGCCAGCAGGAATCAGGGGGCTAACGAAAAACTGTTTTTT | CASRNQGANEKLFF
- | - | TRBJ2-7 | TRBV9 | TGTGCCAGCAGCCGGGACCCACTCTACGAGCAGTACTTC | CASSRDPLYEQYF
many | - | TRBJ2-2 | TRBV6-5 | TGTGCCAGCAGTTATGGTGCAGGGGATGACACCGGGGAGCTGTTTTTT | CASSYGAGDDTGELFF
- | - | TRBJ2-1 | TRBV24-1 | TGTGCCACCAGTGATTTGCTGGTAGATACTGAGCAGTTCTTC | CATSDLLVDTEQFF
few | - | TRBJ1-4 | TRBV9 | TGTGCCAGCAGCGGGACAGACCGCAATGAAAAACTGTTTTTT | CASSGTDRNEKLFF
- | TRBD2 | TRBJ2-2 | TRBV27 | TGTGCCAGCAGCCCATACGTCGGGGGGGCCGGGGAGCTGTTTTTT | CASSPYVGGAGELFF
- | - | TRBJ1-3 | TRBV7-7 | TGTGCCAGCCCCATGGACAGAAACACCATATATTTT | CASPMDRNTIYF
few | - | TRBJ2-5 | TRBV27 | TGTGCCAGCAGTTTATCGGGACTAGAGACCCAGTACTTC | CASSLSGLETQYF
many | - | TRBJ1-6 | TRBV3-1 | TGTGCCAGCAGCGGGGACAAATCACCCCTCCACTTT | CASSGDKSPLHF
few | - | TRBJ1-1 | TRBV3-1 | TGTGCCAGCAGCCAGACCAGGGCTGAAGCTTTCTTT | CASSQTRAEAFF
- | TRBD2 | TRBJ2-3 | TRBV24-1 | TGTGCCACCAGTGATTCGACTAGCGGGGGTCACACAGATACGCAGTATTTT | CATSDSTSGGHTDTQYF
few | - | TRBJ1-2 | TRBV3-1 | TGTGCCAGCAGCCAGAAAGGGAACTATGGCTACACCTTC | CASSQKGNYGYTF
few | TRBD1 | TRBJ2-1 | TRBV11-2 | TGTGCCAGCAGCTCCAACCCGAACAGGGGGCACAAACGCAATGAGCAGTTCTTC | CASSSNPNRGHKRNEQFF
- | - | TRBJ2-4 | TRBV5-1 | TGCGCCAGCAGCTCCATCCGGGAAAACATTCAGTACTTC | CASSSIRENIQYF
- | - | TRBJ2-7 | TRBV28 | TGTGCCACCACTGTCGGGTTATCCTACGAGCAGTACTTC | CATTVGLSYEQYF
- | TRBD2 | TRBJ2-3 | TRBV6-4 | TGTGCCAGCAGTGACGGGACTACCGGCACAGATACGCAGTATTTT | CASSDGTTGTDTQYF
few | TRBD2 | TRBJ2-3 | TRBV13 | TGTGCCAGCAGCTTAGACAGCGGGGGTTCAGATACGCAGTATTTT | CASSLDSGGSDTQYF
- | - | TRBJ1-2 | TRBV7-9 | TGTGCCAGCAGCCCCCTTATCTTTGGCTACACCTTC | CASSPLIFGYTF
- | TRBD2 | TRBJ2-7 | TRBV27 | TGTGCCAGCAGTTCCCGTTTCTCTAGCGGGGGAACCTCCTACGAGCAGTACTTC | CASSSRFSSGGTSYEQYF